Following are 29 T cell receptor beta chains from one sample sequenced in a study of cytomegalovirus exposure and HLA in healthy donors (dated by TCRdb to 2016 to 2017). Libraries were built with the immunoSEQ multiplex PCR assay. For the multiplex PCR, a mixture combining 60 forward primers for TCR Vbeta segments and 13 reverse primers for TCR Jbeta segments was used. Drawn from immuneACCESS, this table holds only the in-frame rearrangements with V and J called that TCRdb kept. Clones are partly lost; checked studies trace under half to an unresolved V gene and leave the rest unexplained. The sample data list approximately 150,000 clones, and 79% of these were observed just once. Clones ranked in the top ten supply approximately 2% of the sample. Sequenced material: PBMCs. The origin of the receptors is a man aged 35-49 years in good health and CMV-seronegative.

This sequence joins TRBV27 and TRBJ2-1, with 10 bases aligning to TRBD1. The CDR3 has 16 residues. The V and J ends lost 5 bases and 8 bases, in that order; junction bases with no gene match: 12. From germline, CDR1 is MNHEY and CDR2 SMNVEV (reference sequence). CDR3 amino acids: CASSPPTTGGFDEQFF. CDR3 nucleotides: TGTGCCAGCAGTCCCCCTACGACAGGGGGCTTCGATGAGCAGTTCTTC.

This rearrangement joins TRBV9 to TRBJ2-7, with D tentatively TRBD1 (5 bases). Trimming cost V 0 bases and J 9 bases, with 16 bases left between them. The CDR3 extends over 14 amino acids. CDR1 and CDR2 from the germline V gene are SGDLS and YYNGEE. The CDR3 coding sequence is TGTGCCAGCAGCGTAGAAGGGGCCCTACAAAGGCAGTACTTC. Protein product: CASSVEGALQRQYF.

There are a few counts of this clone. The CDR3 region is CASSSTGGGNTIYF. The CDR3 DNA is TGCGCCAGCAGCTCGACAGGGGGCGGAAACACCATATATTTT. V is TRBV5-1 and J is TRBJ1-3, with 10 bases lining up with TRBD1. After removal of 3 bases from V and 4 bases from J, the junction contained 1 base not matched to a gene. CDR1 is SGHRS and CDR2 is YFSETQ in the germline V gene. The CDR3 covers 14 residues.

V usage is TRBV28 and J usage is TRBJ2-5; D possibly corresponds to TRBD2 (6 bases). The ends were cut back, 4 bases at V and 7 bases at J, with 28 bases in the middle. The CDR3 spans 18 residues. Germline values: CDR1 MDHEN, CDR2 SYDVKM. The CDR3 sequence: CASSYNLREGGKPGTQYF. For the CDR3, the DNA is TGTGCCAGCAGTTACAATTTGAGAGAAGGAGGGAAGCCGGGGACCCAGTACTTC.

The chain combines TRBV5-1 with TRBJ2-2; D possibly corresponds to TRBD2 (6 bases). V was trimmed by 3 bases and J by 1 base, leaving 10 bases between them. CDR1 and CDR2 (germline): SGHRS, YFSETQ. This CDR3 is 15 amino acids long. CDR3 nucleotide sequence: TGCGCCAGCAGCTCTGGGGGGTGGAACACCGGGGAGCTGTTTTTT. This sequence encodes CASSSGGWNTGELFF.

This clone was recorded once. The chain is built from TRBV28 and TRBJ1-2, with D possibly matching TRBD1 (5 bases). V was trimmed by 10 bases and J by 2 bases, leaving 11 bases between them. The CDR3 is 12 amino acids. Per the germline V gene, CDR1 is MDHEN and CDR2 is SYDVKM. CDR3 nucleotides: TGTGCCACGGAACCAGGGAACTATGGCTACACCTTC. Its translation is CATEPGNYGYTF.

The CDR3 here is CASSSYRDTRGQETQYF. The CDR3 nucleotides are TGTGCCAGCAGCTCCTACCGGGACACACGGGGTCAAGAGACCCAGTACTTC. This chain links TRBV7-9 with TRBJ2-5; TRBD1 might be the D (6 bases). CDR1 is SEHNR, CDR2 FQNEAQ, per germline (reference sequence). The CDR3 is 17 residues long. Trimming pared 4 bases from V and 2 bases from J, leaving 20 bases between.

V and J are TRBV6-5 and TRBJ1-1; 8 bases agree with TRBD1. This CDR3 contains 14 residues. CDR1 MNHEY and CDR2 SVGAGI come from the germline V gene. J lost 6 bases, V lost 2 bases, and 5 bases had no gene match. The CDR3 nucleotides are TGTGCCAGCAGTTACCAGGGGGCCGCTCCTGAAGCTTTCTTT. Translating it yields CASSYQGAAPEAFF.

CDR3 sequence (DNA): TGTGCCAGCTCACTCGCCGGGACAGCGAGCCTTAGCAATCAGCCCCAGCATTTT. It encodes CASSLAGTASLSNQPQHF. The chain joins TRBV18 to TRBJ1-5; 7 bases fit TRBD1. This CDR3 comprises 18 residues. Per the germline V gene, CDR1 is KGHSH and CDR2 is LQKENI. V gave up 4 bases and J gave up 0 bases; unmatched junction bases: 12.

The chain joins TRBV6-5 to TRBJ1-4, with 10 bases matching TRBD1. Looked up from germline, CDR1 is MNHEY and CDR2 is SVGAGI. There are 12 residues in the CDR3. The ends lost 6 bases at V and 12 bases at J; junction bases unmatched: 4. The CDR3 here is CASRPGQGQLFF. In DNA, the CDR3 is TGTGCCAGCAGACCGGGACAGGGGCAACTGTTTTTT.

This chain joins TRBV4-3 and TRBJ2-7, with TRBD1 matching 8 bases. Germline CDR1 and CDR2: LGHNA and YSLEER. There are 16 residues in the CDR3. V trimming: 1 base; J trimming: 6 bases; junction bases outside the gene matches: 11. CDR3 loop: CASSQGPGTGPSEQYF. DNA for the CDR3: TGCGCCAGCAGCCAAGGCCCGGGGACAGGCCCTAGCGAGCAGTACTTC.

This sequence joins TRBV6-5 and TRBJ2-2; 11 nucleotides agree with TRBD2. Unmatched junction bases numbered 6, after V lost 7 bases and J lost 5 bases. This CDR3 contains 15 residues. Looked up from germline, CDR1 is MNHEY and CDR2 is SVGAGI. CDR3: CASTLTSGTTGELFF. In DNA form, the CDR3 reads TGTGCCAGCACCCTGACTAGCGGGACGACCGGGGAGCTGTTTTTT.

The V and J genes are TRBV7-9 and TRBJ1-4; 12 nucleotides match TRBD1. Trimming took 4 bases from V and 1 from J; bases not matched to a gene: 4. The CDR3 spans 17 residues. In germline, CDR1 is SEHNR, CDR2 FQNEAQ (reference sequence). CDR3 amino acids: CASSSGQGAVTNEKLFF. CDR3 bases: TGTGCCAGCAGCTCGGGACAGGGGGCCGTAACTAATGAAAAACTGTTTTTT. Filled out from reference TRBV7-9 and TRBJ1-4, the complete variable domain reads DTGVSQNPRHKITKRGQNVTFRCDPISEHNRLYWYRQTLGQGPEFLTYFQNEAQLEKSRLLSDRFSAERPKGSFSTLEIQRTEQGDSAMYLCASSSGQGAVTNEKLFFGSGTQLSVL.

CDR3 in amino acids: CATSRAGRGRNTEAFF. The CDR3 bases are TGTGCCACCAGCAGAGCGGGCAGGGGGCGGAACACTGAAGCTTTCTTT. The V call is TRBV15, the J call TRBJ1-1; 8 positions agree with TRBD1. This CDR3 contains 16 residues. V lost 1 base, J lost 1 base, and 5 bases stayed unmatched. Germline CDR1 LNHNV, CDR2 YYDKDF (reference sequence).

V usage is TRBV9 and J usage is TRBJ2-5, with D possibly being TRBD1 (5 bases). The germline gives CDR1 SGDLS, CDR2 YYNGEE. Trimming shortened V by 0 bases and J by 5 bases, and 14 bases separated the two germline ends. The CDR3 contains 15 residues. CDR3 in DNA: TGTGCCAGCAGCGTAGACTCAGGGTATTTCGAGACCCAGTACTTC. It translates to CASSVDSGYFETQYF.

This chain connects TRBV6-1 to TRBJ2-4; D is unclear. Trimming cost V 4 bases and J 0 bases, with 7 bases left between them. The CDR3 extends over 14 amino acids. Germline CDR1 and CDR2: MNHNS and SASEGT. CDR3 coding DNA: TGTGCCAGCAGTGGCGTCCTAGCCAAAAACATTCAGTACTTC. It encodes CASSGVLAKNIQYF.

The chain has TRBV20-1 and TRBJ1-1; D is perhaps TRBD1 (6 bases). Between the trimmed V and J ends, which lost 6 bases and 7 bases, there was a span of 9 bases. The CDR3 consists of 10 residues. Germline assignment: CDR1 DFQATT and CDR2 SNEGSKA (reference sequence). The DNA of the CDR3 is TGCAGTGCAAGGGGGTTTGAAGCTTTCTTT. Protein product: CSARGFEAFF.

The chain recombines TRBV11-2 with TRBJ1-3; D gene ambiguous. This CDR3 region has 15 residues. Germline assignment: CDR1 SGHAT and CDR2 FQNNGV. Trimming pared 4 bases from V and 0 bases from J, leaving 10 bases between. CDR3 sequence reads: CASSSSVLSGNTIYF. CDR3 bases: TGTGCCAGCAGCTCGAGCGTCCTCTCTGGAAACACCATATATTTT.

The rearrangement links TRBV6-1 to TRBJ2-2; 9 bases map to TRBD2. J was trimmed by 0 bases and V by 6 bases; bases with no gene match: 2. CDR1 is MNHNS, CDR2 SASEGT, per germline. CDR3 length equals 15 residues. CDR3 bases: TGTGCCAGCAGAGCGGGAGGTGCGAACACCGGGGAGCTGTTTTTT. Translation: CASRAGGANTGELFF.

In its sample, this clone was seen a few times. This sequence joins TRBV7-6 and TRBJ2-5; maybe TRBD1 (6 bases). The last part of the DNA fits TRBJ2-7 better; the J call may be wrong. The CDR3 runs 14 residues. Germline CDR1 SGHVS, CDR2 FNYEAQ. This chain's CDR3 is CASSRTGSGGEQYF. The CDR3 coding sequence is TGTGCCAGCAGCCGTACAGGGTCTGGAGGCGAGCAGTACTTC.

This clone turned up a few times. The chain employs TRBV5-4 and TRBJ2-7, with D possibly TRBD2 on 6 matching bases. CDR1 is SGHNT, CDR2 YYREEE, per germline (reference sequence). The CDR3 sequence is 13 residues long. V gave up 10 bases and J gave up 1 base, with 15 bases separating them. CDR3 in amino acids: CAVSGTPSYEQYF. The DNA for the CDR3 is TGTGCCGTCTCCGGGACTCCATCCTACGAGCAGTACTTC.

This clone has just one count. This sequence joins TRBV28 and TRBJ2-7, with D perhaps matching TRBD2 (6 bases). In germline, CDR1 is MDHEN, CDR2 SYDVKM. Trimming took off 4 bases at V and 3 bases at J, with 16 bases between the two ends. The CDR3 spans 15 residues. The CDR3 DNA is TGTGCCAGCAGTTCGGTTCAAGCGGGTGTCTACGAGCAGTACTTC. Protein sequence: CASSSVQAGVYEQYF.

The chain links TRBV6-4 to TRBJ2-5; 9 bases are shared with TRBD1. V shed 5 bases, J shed 5 bases, and the junction held 3 bases outside the gene matches. This CDR3 spans 13 amino acids. CDR1 and CDR2 from the germline V gene are MRHNA and SNTAGT. The DNA of the CDR3 is TGTGCCAGCAGTCCGGACAGGGGCGAGACCCAGTACTTC. It codes for CASSPDRGETQYF.

The chain joins TRBV5-8 to TRBJ1-5; unclear D gene. This CDR3 has 11 amino acids. V was pared by 2 bases and J by 8 bases, with 5 bases between. The germline V gene has CDR1 SGHTS and CDR2 YDEGEE. The CDR3 DNA reads as TGTGCCAGCAGCTTCCGGGAGCCCCAGCATTTT. Amino acids: CASSFREPQHF.

CDR3 in DNA: TGTGCCAGCAGCTTAGACGCGGTTAGTCAGCCCCAGCATTTT. Translated, it gives CASSLDAVSQPQHF. The V call is TRBV11-2, the J call TRBJ1-5; no definite D call. The CDR3 totals 14 residues. V was clipped by 0 bases and J by 6 bases, with 9 bases between them. CDR1 and CDR2 from the germline V gene are SGHAT and FQNNGV.

The chain carries TRBV6-5 and TRBJ2-2; D is possibly TRBD2 (5 bases). Trimming pared 0 bases from V and 7 bases from J, leaving 15 bases between. This CDR3 is 16 amino acids long. The germline V gene encodes CDR1 MNHEY and CDR2 SVGAGI. DNA of the CDR3: TGTGCCAGCAGTTACTCGATGAGAGGGCCGTTCGGGGAGCTGTTTTTT. As protein: CASSYSMRGPFGELFF.

The genes are TRBV2 and TRBJ1-4, with 8 bases matching TRBD1. Germline CDR1 is SNHLY and CDR2 is FYNNEI. Unmatched junction bases numbered 8, after V lost 1 base and J lost 7 bases. The CDR3 extends over 16 amino acids. The CDR3 spells CASSEGQQGAREKLFF. CDR3 nucleotide sequence: TGTGCCAGCAGTGAAGGGCAGCAGGGGGCGCGTGAAAAACTGTTTTTT.

The CDR3 DNA sequence: TGTGCCAGCAGCCCCGTAGAGAGCAATGAGCAGTTCTTC. It is translated as CASSPVESNEQFF. The rearrangement uses TRBV11-3 and TRBJ2-1; unclear D gene. Germline-derived CDR1 and CDR2 are SGHNT and YENEEA. Trimming took 5 bases from V and 6 from J, leaving 11 bases between them. The CDR3 totals 13 residues.

V usage is TRBV19 and J usage is TRBJ1-5; maybe TRBD1 (6 bases). This CDR3 spans 16 amino acids. V lost 2 bases and J 3 bases, leaving 14 bases between the germline ends. Per germline, CDR1 LNHDA and CDR2 SQIVND (reference sequence). The chain's CDR3 is CASSIPQGRFNQPQHF. CDR3 nucleotide sequence: TGTGCCAGTAGTATACCCCAGGGGCGGTTCAATCAGCCCCAGCATTTT.